Listed here is a single T cell receptor (beta chain). Its target is not known. These data come from a study of cytomegalovirus exposure and HLA in healthy donors. Broader study findings: Most TCR sequences were rare, but some public TCRs occurred in many donors. What TCR beta sequences reportedly achieved was accurate prediction of HLA-A and HLA-B alleles in most subjects. It was assumed in the presence/absence analyses that sequencing depth was roughly uniform across donors.

CDR3 length: 16 amino acids. Per the germline V gene, CDR1 is GTSNPN and CDR2 is SVGIG (reference sequence). The V and J ends lost 0 bases and 0 bases respectively, with 9 bases between them. Use of 60 Vbeta and 13 Jbeta primers characterized the PCR. Here immunoSEQ multiplex PCR was the method, and the copy in TCRdb shows in-frame clones only, minus some. The data show approximately 93,000 clones, with about 79% seen just once and less than 3.5% held by the top ten. The origin of this receptor is a male donor in good health and CMV-seropositive. J is TRBJ1-6 and V is TRBV30; D gene uncertain. The specimen sequenced was PBMCs. This CDR3 is CAWSVLTSSYNSPLHF. CDR3 DNA sequence: TGTGCCTGGAGTGTACTAACGAGCTCCTATAATTCACCCCTCCACTTT.